These 14 T cell receptor beta chains came from one sample sequenced in a study of blood T cell repertoires in COVID-19. TCRdb's table, derived via immunoSEQ multiplex PCR, lists solely in-frame clones and lacks some. The table shows 140,000 or so clones, with 80% to 90% occurring only once. Sequencing used peripheral blood. The source is a man aged 55 to 69 with active or convalescent COVID-19.

The rearrangement links TRBV6-5 to TRBJ2-6; D ambiguous. This CDR3 has 15 amino acids. Germline-derived CDR1 and CDR2 are MNHEY and SVGAGI. The V gene lost 6 bases and the J gene lost 2 bases, with 11 bases spanning the gap. CDR3 nucleotide sequence: TGTGCCAGCAGCCGCTTGCGAGCTGGGGCCAACGTCCTGACTTTC. This gives the protein CASSRLRAGANVLTF.

This rearrangement joins TRBV28 to TRBJ2-5; weak D call: TRBD2 (6 bases). V lost 3 bases and J 5 bases, leaving 7 bases between the germline ends. The CDR3 contains 12 residues. In germline, CDR1 is MDHEN, CDR2 SYDVKM. CDR3 in amino acids: CASSFGGETQYF. Here the CDR3 DNA reads TGTGCCAGCAGTTTTGGAGGGGAGACCCAGTACTTC. Full variable domain (remainder filled in from reference TRBV28 and TRBJ2-5): DVKVTQSSRYLVKRTGEKVFLECVQDMDHENMFWYRQDPGLGLRLIYFSYDVKMKEKGDIPEGYSVSREKKERFSLILESASTNQTSMYLCASSFGGETQYFGPGTRLLVL.

The gene calls are TRBV6-2 or TRBV6-3 and TRBJ2-3; 9 bases fit TRBD1. CDR1 is MNHEY, CDR2 SVGEGT, per germline. V shed 1 base, J shed 3 bases, and the junction held 8 bases outside the gene matches. The CDR3 totals 17 residues. The DNA for the CDR3 is TGTGCCAGCAGTTACTTTACAGGGGGCGTCAGGACAGATACGCAGTATTTT. Translated: CASSYFTGGVRTDTQYF.

This chain uses TRBV24-1 with TRBJ2-1; D gene unclear. Germline CDR1 and CDR2: KGHDR and SFDVKD. This CDR3 contains 13 residues. Trimming pared 4 bases from V and 7 bases from J, leaving 10 bases between. The CDR3 DNA is TGTGCCACCAGTGACAATCCACGGAATGAGCAGTTCTTC. It is translated as CATSDNPRNEQFF.

The rearrangement joins TRBV20-1 to TRBJ1-5, with D possibly matching TRBD1 (6 bases). Trimming pared 3 bases from V and 7 bases from J, leaving 10 bases between. The CDR3 length is 12 residues. Looked up from germline, CDR1 is DFQATT and CDR2 is SNEGSKA (reference sequence). Written as DNA, the CDR3 is TGCAGTGCTAGTAACAGGGTCCAGCCCCAGCATTTT. It yields the protein CSASNRVQPQHF.

The gene calls are TRBV4-2 and TRBJ2-1, with TRBD2 matching over 10 bases. V lost 6 bases and J lost 6; bases outside the gene matches: 8. CDR3 size: 15 residues. The germline gives CDR1 LGHNA, CDR2 YNFKEQ. This CDR3 is CASSLTSGNGNEQFF. The CDR3 nucleotides read TGTGCCAGCAGTCTTACTAGCGGGAACGGCAATGAGCAGTTCTTC.

For this clone: One end of the junction fails to match germline, which may point to a read error. The chain couples TRBV25-1 to TRBJ1-6; 7 nucleotides match TRBD1. This CDR3 comprises 16 residues. Germline V gives CDR1 MGHDK, CDR2 SYGVNS. The CDR3 here is CASRETGVIRGSPLHF. The CDR3 DNA reads as TGTGCCAGCCGTGAAACAGGGGTCATTAGGGGATCACCCCTCCACTTT.

The chain has TRBV6-5 and TRBJ2-5; possible D gene TRBD2, 5 bases. Germline lookup yields CDR1 MNHEY and CDR2 SVGAGI. The CDR3 consists of 12 residues. Trimming removed 2 bases from V and 5 bases from J, with 6 bases in between. Here the CDR3 reads CASSYEGETQYF. In DNA form, the CDR3 reads TGTGCCAGCAGTTACGAGGGTGAGACCCAGTACTTC.

This sequence joins TRBV9 and TRBJ1-5; D is possibly TRBD1 (5 bases). Germline V gene sequence: CDR1 SGDLS, CDR2 YYNGEE. V lost 4 bases and J lost 9, with 14 bases in between. The CDR3 spans 13 residues. CDR3 DNA sequence: TGTGCCAGCAGCCCTTTTATCACAGGGCCCCAGCATTTT. Translated: CASSPFITGPQHF.

The chain carries TRBV10-3 and TRBJ1-1; D is uncertain. This CDR3 contains 13 residues. CDR1 ENHRY and CDR2 SYGVKD come from the germline V gene. Trimming cost V 0 bases and J 4 bases, with 6 bases left between them. CDR3 sequence reads: CAISESALTEAFF. The CDR3 bases are TGTGCCATCAGTGAGTCGGCCCTCACTGAAGCTTTCTTT.

The chain has TRBV27 and TRBJ2-6, with TRBD1 matching 9 bases. J lost 3 bases, V lost 5 bases, and 20 bases had no gene match. The CDR3 has 21 residues. CDR1 is MNHEY, CDR2 SMNVEV, per germline (reference sequence). The CDR3 region is CASSHSYLPGTGYFGANVLTF. In nucleotides, the CDR3 is TGTGCCAGCAGTCACTCTTACTTACCCGGGACAGGGTATTTTGGGGCCAACGTCCTGACTTTC.

The chain joins TRBV4-1 to TRBJ2-5; the D is unclear. The V end was cut by 0 bases, the J end by 1 base, with 6 bases between. Per the germline V gene, CDR1 is MGHRA and CDR2 is YSYEKL. This CDR3 is 14 amino acids long. CDR3 amino acids: CASSQETGQETQYF. The CDR3 DNA reads TGCGCCAGCAGCCAAGAAACGGGCCAAGAGACCCAGTACTTC.

This chain joins TRBV11-2 and TRBJ1-1; D is possibly TRBD1 (6 bases). V lost 6 bases to trimming and J lost 2 bases, with 13 bases between them. The CDR3 has 14 amino acids. Germline CDR1 reads SGHAT; CDR2 reads FQNNGV. The CDR3 nucleotides are TGTGCCAGCAGTCCCACGACAGGAAACACTGAAGCTTTCTTT. Its translation is CASSPTTGNTEAFF.

The chain uses TRBV7-2 and TRBJ2-7; 10 bases align to TRBD2. The CDR3 covers 15 residues. Trimming at V came to 5 bases and at J to 0 bases, leaving 4 bases not matched to a gene. Germline loops: CDR1 SGHTA, CDR2 FQGNSA. The CDR3: CASSLWTSGSYEQYF. In DNA, the CDR3 is TGTGCCAGCAGCCTATGGACTAGCGGCTCCTACGAGCAGTACTTC.